Described below is a single TCR beta chain sequence and its context. The data were obtained in a study of blood T cell repertoires in COVID-19. Study background: COVID-19 samples from acute and convalescent phases originated in the United States, Italy and Spain. Sources were T cells, B-cell-depleted T cells, or PBMCs; the material itself was cDNA or gDNA.

The CDR3 is 14 amino acids. V lost 3 bases and J lost 4; bases outside the gene matches: 5. Germline CDR1 and CDR2: KGHSH and LQKENI. In the authors' workflow: Nucleated cell number was recorded as an estimate derived from reference gene primer amplification. The method was immunoSEQ multiplex PCR; TCRdb's version includes in-frame clones alone and lacks a portion of them. The V and J calls and clone size come from that table; D and trimming were worked out from the DNA. The sample carries about 80,000 clones, about 80% recorded once. The sequencing input was peripheral blood. This sequence originates from a man older than 75 with acute or convalescent COVID-19. This chain joins TRBV18 and TRBJ2-5; 7 nucleotides line up with TRBD1. The CDR3 sequence is CASSPRGQIETQYF. In DNA, the CDR3 is TGTGCCAGCTCACCCCGGGGACAGATAGAGACCCAGTACTTC.